The 25 T cell receptor beta chains listed next were all sequenced from one sample in a study of shared clonotypes between healthy human individuals. The assay was immunoSEQ multiplex PCR, and TCRdb's table has in-frame clones only and misses some. Among over a million clones listed, around four fifths were seen once. Sequenced material: memory CD4+ T cells sorted from blood. Stated subset: CD45RA-negative fraction. These receptors were taken from a man aged 18 to 35 in good health.

This chain links TRBV30 with TRBJ1-3; TRBD1 is a possible D gene (6 bases). This CDR3 comprises 17 residues. Germline-derived CDR1 and CDR2 are GTSNPN and SVGIG (reference sequence). The ends were cut back, 3 bases at V and 0 bases at J, with 18 bases in the middle. Here the CDR3 DNA reads TGTGCCTGGAGGAGGCAGGAGGGGGGCCGCTCTGGAAACACCATATATTTT. This codes for CAWRRQEGGRSGNTIYF.

V usage is TRBV9 and J usage is TRBJ2-1, with 8 bases that match TRBD1. Trimming at V came to 4 bases and at J to 5 bases, leaving 8 bases not matched to a gene. There are 15 residues in the CDR3. Germline CDR1 is SGDLS and CDR2 is YYNGEE. The CDR3 loop is CASSSRDRHNNEQFF. CDR3 DNA sequence: TGTGCCAGCAGCTCCCGGGACAGGCATAACAATGAGCAGTTCTTC.

V is TRBV6-5 and J is TRBJ2-3; unclear D gene. V shed 2 bases and J shed 8 bases, with 8 bases lying between them. Germline V lookup: CDR1 MNHEY, CDR2 SVGAGI. This CDR3 comprises 12 residues. CDR3 loop: CASSYDRFTQYF. The CDR3 bases are TGTGCCAGCAGTTACGATAGATTTACGCAGTATTTT.

Only one count was recorded for this clone. The V gene is TRBV30, the J gene TRBJ1-1; D possibly corresponds to TRBD1 (5 bases). This CDR3 region has 15 residues. Germline loops: CDR1 GTSNPN, CDR2 SVGIG (reference sequence). V lost 8 bases and J 4 bases, leaving 23 bases between the germline ends. The CDR3 coding sequence is TGTGCCCTGTCGGACAACAGCTATAGGGGCACTGAAGCTTTCTTT. Protein product: CALSDNSYRGTEAFF.

The rearrangement uses TRBV6-1 and TRBJ1-5; D call uncertain. The germline V and J ends were trimmed by 1 base and 8 bases, with 9 bases remaining between them. This CDR3 contains 13 residues. Germline V gene lookup returns CDR1 MNHNS and CDR2 SASEGT. CDR3 residues: CASSEDGEKPQHF. DNA of the CDR3: TGTGCCAGCAGTGAAGATGGGGAAAAGCCCCAGCATTTT.

The table lists this clone with a count of one. The chain uses TRBV10-2 and TRBJ2-3; D is ambiguous. Germline lookup yields CDR1 WSHSY and CDR2 SAAADI. Trimming shortened V by 0 bases and J by 2 bases, and 12 bases separated the two germline ends. This CDR3 comprises 16 residues. The CDR3: CASSESALKATDTQYF. The CDR3 DNA follows: TGCGCCAGCAGTGAGTCGGCACTTAAGGCCACAGATACGCAGTATTTT.

This chain's CDR3 is CASSPPGQGFAKLFF. As DNA, the CDR3 is TGTGCCAGCTCACCCCCGGGACAGGGGTTTGCAAAACTGTTTTTT. The V call is TRBV18, the J call TRBJ1-4, with TRBD1 identical over 10 bases. Germline V gene data show CDR1 as KGHSH and CDR2 as LQKENI. The CDR3 is 15 residues long. J gave up 10 bases and V 3 bases, and 8 bases lay outside the gene matches.

In this sample, this clone turned up many times. The chain employs TRBV11-3 and TRBJ2-1; tentative D call: TRBD2 (5 bases). The CDR3 loop spans 12 amino acids. Germline assignment: CDR1 SGHNT and CDR2 YENEEA. The ends were cut back, 4 bases at V and 9 bases at J, with 10 bases in the middle. The CDR3 coding sequence is TGTGCCAGCAGCTCGCTTGGGAGTGAGCAGTTCTTC. Amino acid sequence: CASSSLGSEQFF.

A note on this clone: The sample contains more than one DNA sequence encoding this CDR3. The V call is TRBV7-3, the J call TRBJ2-3; D unresolved. Germline CDR1 and CDR2: SGHTA and FQGTGA. Trimming removed 4 bases at V and 1 base at J, with 3 bases between. This CDR3 has 12 amino acids. The CDR3 is CASSSGTDTQYF. For the CDR3, the DNA is TGTGCCAGCAGCTCCGGCACAGATACGCAGTATTTT.

This chain connects TRBV28 to TRBJ1-5; TRBD1 agrees at 11 bases. In germline, CDR1 is MDHEN, CDR2 SYDVKM. The CDR3 covers 16 residues. V trimming: 4 bases; J trimming: 2 bases; junction bases outside the gene matches: 4. The CDR3 spells CASSWDRGVRNQPQHF. As DNA, the CDR3 is TGTGCCAGCAGTTGGGACAGGGGGGTACGCAATCAGCCCCAGCATTTT.

This chain connects TRBV7-2 to TRBJ2-5; no clear D gene. The end of the DNA is better explained by TRBJ2-7, so the J call may be wrong. There are 14 residues in the CDR3. Per the germline V gene, CDR1 is SGHTA and CDR2 is FQGNSA. The CDR3 DNA reads as TGTGCCAGCAGCCGGAACTCTGCTAGCTACGAGCAGTACTTC. It specifies CASSRNSASYEQYF.

The chain carries TRBV7-2 and TRBJ2-7, with D hard to call. Germline CDR1 SGHTA, CDR2 FQGNSA. The CDR3 length is 13 residues. V shed 1 base and J shed 3 bases, with 7 bases lying between them. The CDR3 reads CASSLGRLYEQYF. CDR3 bases: TGTGCCAGCAGCTTAGGTCGGCTCTACGAGCAGTACTTC.

V and J are TRBV7-9 and TRBJ1-5; D is unclear. The CDR3 loop spans 11 amino acids. Germline V gene data show CDR1 as SEHNR and CDR2 as FQNEAQ (reference sequence). Between the trimmed V and J ends, which lost 1 base and 7 bases, there was a span of 2 bases. The CDR3: CASSLGQPQHF. In nucleotides, the CDR3 is TGTGCCAGCAGCTTAGGGCAGCCCCAGCATTTT.

This clone was counted a single time. J is TRBJ2-2 and V is TRBV5-4, with D hard to call. V gave up 0 bases and J gave up 7 bases, with 13 bases separating them. CDR1 and CDR2 (germline): SGHNT, YYREEE (reference sequence). The CDR3 length is 15 residues. CDR3 loop: CASSLDSFLGGELFF. The CDR3 DNA is TGTGCCAGCAGCTTGGACAGTTTTCTCGGCGGGGAGCTGTTTTTT.

The genes are TRBV27 and TRBJ1-2; 7 bases agree with TRBD1. V gave up 5 bases and J gave up 0 bases; unmatched junction bases: 12. This CDR3 is built from 17 residues. Germline CDR1 MNHEY, CDR2 SMNVEV (reference sequence). The CDR3 here is CASSPWADRVANYGYTF. CDR3 DNA: TGTGCCAGCAGTCCATGGGCCGACAGGGTCGCTAACTATGGCTACACCTTC.

The chain combines TRBV6-5 with TRBJ1-1, with 7 bases aligning to TRBD1. CDR3 size: 16 residues. The germline gives CDR1 MNHEY, CDR2 SVGAGI. V was clipped by 2 bases and J by 0 bases; unmatched bases: 6. The CDR3 DNA follows: TGTGCCAGCAGTTACAGATGGGACAGTATGAACACTGAAGCTTTCTTT. It codes for CASSYRWDSMNTEAFF.

This sequence joins TRBV2 and TRBJ1-2; 7 positions agree with TRBD1. J was trimmed by 2 bases and V by 10 bases; bases with no gene match: 10. Germline lookup yields CDR1 SNHLY and CDR2 FYNNEI. The CDR3 loop spans 14 amino acids. CDR3 coding DNA: TGTGCCACAGGGACAGACGGAAACAACTATGGCTACACCTTC. It is translated as CATGTDGNNYGYTF. Using reference TRBV2 and TRBJ1-2 for the parts outside the CDR3, the full variable domain is EPEVTQTPSHQVTQMGQEVILRCVPISNHLYFYWYRQILGQKVEFLVSFYNNEISEKSEIFDDQFSVERPDGSNFTLKIRSTKLEDSAMYFCATGTDGNNYGYTFGSGTRLTVV.

Here the CDR3 reads CASSPQGYGYTF. CDR3 bases: TGCGCCAGCAGTCCCCAGGGGTATGGCTACACCTTC. The V call is TRBV10-2, the J call TRBJ1-2, with D perhaps matching TRBD1 (6 bases). Trimming removed 5 bases at V and 5 bases at J, with 9 bases between. Germline assignment: CDR1 WSHSY and CDR2 SAAADI. The CDR3 has 12 amino acids.

This chain joins TRBV15 and TRBJ2-5; D is perhaps TRBD1 (6 bases). The germline V gene encodes CDR1 LNHNV and CDR2 YYDKDF (reference sequence). V dropped 4 bases and J dropped 2 bases, with 14 bases sitting between them. The CDR3 extends over 15 amino acids. The CDR3, as DNA: TGTGCCACCAGCACGATCAGGGGAGCGCAAGAGACCCAGTACTTC. Protein product: CATSTIRGAQETQYF.

This chain connects TRBV5-1 to TRBJ2-7; D possibly uses TRBD1 or TRBD2 (6 bases each). The germline V gene encodes CDR1 SGHRS and CDR2 YFSETQ. The CDR3 loop spans 16 amino acids. Trimming stripped 6 bases from V and 3 bases from J, with 22 bases between. The CDR3: CASTGVVGGRIYEQYF. For the CDR3, the DNA is TGCGCCAGCACAGGGGTGGTGGGGGGTAGGATCTACGAGCAGTACTTC. Together with reference TRBV5-1 and TRBJ2-7, the CDR3 gives the full variable domain: KAGVTQTPRYLIKTRGQQVTLSCSPISGHRSVSWYQQTPGQGLQFLFEYFSETQRNKGNFPGRFSGRQFSNSRSEMNVSTLELGDSALYLCASTGVVGGRIYEQYFGPGTRLTVT.

Comments on this clone: Other nucleotide sequences from this sample produce the same CDR3. The chain recombines TRBV5-1 with TRBJ2-3, with D hard to call. The V gene lost 0 bases and the J gene lost 0 bases, with 8 bases spanning the gap. Germline lookup yields CDR1 SGHRS and CDR2 YFSETQ. This CDR3 has 15 amino acids. DNA of the CDR3: TGCGCCAGCAGCTTGGTAGGGCTTAGCACAGATACGCAGTATTTT. Its protein is CASSLVGLSTDTQYF.

The chain combines TRBV6-5 with TRBJ1-5; maybe TRBD1 (6 bases). The V gene's germline CDR1 is MNHEY and CDR2 SVGAGI. The germline V and J ends were trimmed by 0 bases and 4 bases, with 7 bases remaining between them. This CDR3 has 14 amino acids. The CDR3 region is CASSYSTGNQPQHF. The CDR3, as DNA: TGTGCCAGCAGTTACTCAACAGGGAATCAGCCCCAGCATTTT.

The chain combines TRBV7-9 with TRBJ2-5; tentative D call: TRBD1 (5 bases). CDR3 length equals 16 residues. Per the germline V gene, CDR1 is SEHNR and CDR2 is FQNEAQ (reference sequence). The V and J ends lost 2 bases and 5 bases respectively, with 18 bases between them. CDR3 DNA sequence: TGTGCCAGCAGCTTACCAGAGGTGGCAGGGATGGAGACCCAGTACTTC. This gives the protein CASSLPEVAGMETQYF. Drawing the rest from reference TRBV7-9 and TRBJ2-5, the complete variable domain is DTGVSQNPRHKITKRGQNVTFRCDPISEHNRLYWYRQTLGQGPEFLTYFQNEAQLEKSRLLSDRFSAERPKGSFSTLEIQRTEQGDSAMYLCASSLPEVAGMETQYFGPGTRLLVL.

The genes are TRBV6-5 and TRBJ1-1; 8 bases align to TRBD1. This CDR3 has 14 amino acids. Germline V gene lookup returns CDR1 MNHEY and CDR2 SVGAGI. V lost 5 bases and J lost 11; bases outside the gene matches: 13. This CDR3 reads CASSKPGTGLWAFF. The CDR3 DNA sequence: TGTGCCAGCAGTAAACCCGGGACAGGTTTGTGGGCTTTCTTT.

This chain connects TRBV20-1 to TRBJ2-5; no reliable D call. The CDR3 consists of 11 residues. In germline, CDR1 is DFQATT, CDR2 SNEGSKA (reference sequence). The V end was cut by 5 bases, the J end by 3 bases, with 7 bases between. DNA for the CDR3: TGCAGTGCTCGAAAGAAAGAGACCCAGTACTTC. Protein sequence: CSARKKETQYF.